The rows below give T cell receptor beta chains drawn from one sample of a study of post-analysis software for immune sequencing data. Via MiXCR, TCRdb re-called the PCR reads, giving one row per CDR3 protein. The profile covers fewer than 600,000 distinct CDR3 sequences, with 45% appearing a single time and about 12% taken by the ten largest. The sequencing input was blood. The receptors come from a girl aged 10-17 years with multiple sclerosis. CDR3s include the opening cysteine and the closing phenylalanine or tryptophan. A D gene is named only where the DNA matches it firmly. Only part of the rows carry a size: once, few, many, or a class if the clone is expanded.

NA TRBJ2-5 TRBV4-3 NA TGCGCCAGCAGCCAAGATTTGCCGGAGAGCTCCTATATGCAGTACTTC CASSQDLPESSYMQYF
NA TRBJ2-7 TRBV25-1 NA TGTGCCAGCAGTGAATTATGGACAGTTAATTCCTACGAGCAGTACTTC CASSELWTVNSYEQYF
many TRBJ2-1 TRBV7-3 TRBD2 TGTGCCAGCAGCCTTAGCGGGAGCTCCTACAATGAGCAGTTCTTC CASSLSGSSYNEQFF
NA TRBJ2-1 TRBV20-1 NA TGCAGTGCTAGAGATTTAACGGCGGAGAACTCCTACAATGAGCAGTTCTTC CSARDLTAENSYNEQFF
NA TRBJ1-2 TRBV4-1 NA TGCGCCAGCAGCCAAGTCGCCATAGGCTATGGCTACACCTTC CASSQVAIGYGYTF
NA TRBJ2-1 TRBV5-5 TRBD1 TGCGCCAGCAGCCGAGAGACAGGGGGCGGGGATAATGAGCAGTTCTTC CASSRETGGGDNEQFF
NA TRBJ1-1 TRBV5-1 TRBD1 TGCGCCAGCAGCTTGGATGGGACAGCAGCTTTCTTT CASSLDGTAAFF
NA TRBJ2-7 TRBV20-1 TRBD1 TGCAGTGCTAAAGATCAGGGGGCTAGCTACGAGCAGTACTTC CSAKDQGASYEQYF
NA TRBJ2-4 TRBV28 TRBD2 TGTGCCAGCAGCCAGTGGACTAGCGGACGACGGGGGAACATTCAGTACTTC CASSQWTSGRRGNIQYF
NA TRBJ1-4 TRBV29-1 NA TGCAGCGTTGAAGGCGAGGGGTTGGGTGAAAAACTGTTTTTT CSVEGEGLGEKLFF
NA TRBJ2-2 TRBV10-3 TRBD2 TGTGCCATCAGTTTAGCGGGAGGGCGAACCGGGGAGCTGTTTTTT CAISLAGGRTGELFF
NA TRBJ2-7 TRBV12-3/TRBV12-4 TRBD2 TGTGCCAGCAGTCTACTCCTAGCGGGAGGGTCCTACGAGCAGTACTTC CASSLLLAGGSYEQYF
few TRBJ2-6 TRBV29-1 NA TGCAGCGTGACAGACTCTGGGGCCAACGTCCTGACTTTC CSVTDSGANVLTF
NA TRBJ2-7 TRBV28 NA TGTGCCAGCAGTTTAATAGTACGCCCTAGAAGCTACGAGCAGTACTTC CASSLIVRPRSYEQYF
NA TRBJ2-1 TRBV7-9 NA TGTGCCAGCAGCTTAGGAGATGCCTTTGGCGCTGGGGCCTACAATGAGCAGTTCTTC CASSLGDAFGAGAYNEQFF
few TRBJ1-2 TRBV10-3 NA TGTGCCATCAGTGAAGCAGGGCATCCATATGGCTACACCTTC CAISEAGHPYGYTF
NA TRBJ1-2 TRBV24-1 NA TGTGCCACCAGTTCTCGGGACCCAAGGCATGGCTACACCTTC CATSSRDPRHGYTF
NA TRBJ2-3 TRBV15 NA TGTGCCACCAGCGAAAGCACAGATACGCAGTATTTT CATSESTDTQYF
NA TRBJ1-2 TRBV20-1 TRBD1 TGCAGTGCTAATCCCCGGACAGGGACCTATCGAGGCTACACCTTC CSANPRTGTYRGYTF
NA TRBJ2-1 TRBV2 NA TGTGCCAGCAGCCGAGGACTGGCAAGCTCCTACAATGAGCAGTTCTTC CASSRGLASSYNEQFF
NA TRBJ2-1 TRBV20-1 NA TGCAGTGCTAGGGTGAAGCGAACCTACAATGAGCAGTTCTTC CSARVKRTYNEQFF
NA TRBJ2-1 TRBV29-1 NA TGCAGCGTTGAAGATCTATACGGGCGCCTCTCCTACAATGAGCAGTTCTTC CSVEDLYGRLSYNEQFF
few TRBJ2-1 TRBV11-2 NA TGTGCCAGCAGCTTACGTTTAACGGGAGCTGCGAATTATGAGCAGTTCTTC CASSLRLTGAANYEQFF
NA TRBJ1-5 TRBV28 TRBD1 TGTGCCAGCAGTACCACAGGGGGCGCGGGTCAGCCCCAGCATTTT CASSTTGGAGQPQHF
NA TRBJ2-7 TRBV10-3 NA TGTGCCATCAGTGAGTACCAGGGAATGGAACAGTACTTC CAISEYQGMEQYF
few TRBJ2-1 TRBV7-3 NA TGTGCCAGCAGCTTAGGGACTGGCAACAATGAGCAGTTCTTC CASSLGTGNNEQFF
NA TRBJ2-3 TRBV14 NA TGTGCCAGCAGCCAAGTGAGCGGCGGCGTCACAGATACGCAGTATTTT CASSQVSGGVTDTQYF
NA TRBJ1-5 TRBV7-9 NA TGTGCCAGCAGCTTTGGCGGGGGGCGCAATCAGCCCCAGCATTTT CASSFGGGRNQPQHF
NA TRBJ2-3 TRBV29-1 NA TGCAGCGGCGGGGTGGATACGCAGTATTTT CSGGVDTQYF
NA TRBJ2-7 TRBV6-4 NA TGTGCCAGCAGTGAGACACTCTACGAGCAGTACTTC CASSETLYEQYF
many TRBJ1-2 TRBV7-2 TRBD1 TGTGCCAGCAGCCCCCGGACAGGGAACTATGGCTACACCTTC CASSPRTGNYGYTF
NA TRBJ2-1 TRBV7-3 TRBD2 TGTGCCAGCAGCTTAACTGCGGGACTAGCGGGAGTGGGTAATGAGCAGTTCTTC CASSLTAGLAGVGNEQFF
NA TRBJ1-1 TRBV7-3 NA TGTGCCAGCAGCCCTGGGGGGAACACTGAAGCTTTCTTT CASSPGGNTEAFF
once TRBJ1-5 TRBV30 NA TGTGCCTGGAGTGAGGGGGTGGATCAGCCCCAGCATTTT CAWSEGVDQPQHF
NA TRBJ2-5 TRBV9 NA TGTGCCAGCAGCCTGCGGACTGCGCAAGAGACCCAGTACTTC CASSLRTAQETQYF